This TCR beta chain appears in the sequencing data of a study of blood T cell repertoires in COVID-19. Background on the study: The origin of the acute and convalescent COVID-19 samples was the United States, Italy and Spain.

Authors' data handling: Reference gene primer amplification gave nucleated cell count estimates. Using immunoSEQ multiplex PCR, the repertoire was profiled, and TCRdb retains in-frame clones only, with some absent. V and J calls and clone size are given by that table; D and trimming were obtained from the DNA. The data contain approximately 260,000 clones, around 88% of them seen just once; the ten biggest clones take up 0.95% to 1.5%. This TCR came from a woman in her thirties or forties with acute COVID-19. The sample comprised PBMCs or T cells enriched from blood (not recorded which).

DNA of the CDR3: TGTGCCAGCCCCGTGACGGGAGCGCCGGCGGGTGAGCAGTTCTTC. Protein: CASPVTGAPAGEQFF. The chain couples TRBV18 to TRBJ2-1; a possible D gene is TRBD2 (6 bases). The CDR3 is made up of 15 amino acids. Trimming left V 8 bases short and J 9 bases short, with 23 bases between. Germline CDR1 reads KGHSH; CDR2 reads LQKENI.